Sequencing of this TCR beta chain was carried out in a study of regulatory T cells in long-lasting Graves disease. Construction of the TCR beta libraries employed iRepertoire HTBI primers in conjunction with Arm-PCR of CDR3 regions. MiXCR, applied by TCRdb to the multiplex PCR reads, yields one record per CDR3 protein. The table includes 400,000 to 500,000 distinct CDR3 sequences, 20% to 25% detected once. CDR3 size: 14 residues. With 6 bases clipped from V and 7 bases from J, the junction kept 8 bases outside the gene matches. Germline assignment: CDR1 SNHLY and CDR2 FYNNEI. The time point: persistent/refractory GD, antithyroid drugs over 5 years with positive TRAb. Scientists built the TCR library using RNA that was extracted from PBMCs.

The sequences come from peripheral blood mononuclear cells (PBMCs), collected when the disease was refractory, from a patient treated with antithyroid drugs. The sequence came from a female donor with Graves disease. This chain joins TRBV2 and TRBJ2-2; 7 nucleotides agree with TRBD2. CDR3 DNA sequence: TGTGCCAGCAGCGAATCTAGGGAGGGCGGGGAGCTGTTTTTT. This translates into CASSESREGGELFF.